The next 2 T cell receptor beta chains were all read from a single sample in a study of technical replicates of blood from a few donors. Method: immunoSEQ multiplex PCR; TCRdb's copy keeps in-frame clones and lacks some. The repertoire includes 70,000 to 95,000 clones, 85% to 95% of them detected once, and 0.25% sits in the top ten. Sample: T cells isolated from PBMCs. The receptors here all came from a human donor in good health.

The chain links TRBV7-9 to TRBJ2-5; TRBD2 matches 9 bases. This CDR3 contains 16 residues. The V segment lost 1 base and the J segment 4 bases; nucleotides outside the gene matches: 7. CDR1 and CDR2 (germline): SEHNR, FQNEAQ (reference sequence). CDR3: CASSLGSSGTAETQYF. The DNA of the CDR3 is TGTGCCAGCAGCTTAGGCTCTAGCGGGACGGCAGAGACCCAGTACTTC.

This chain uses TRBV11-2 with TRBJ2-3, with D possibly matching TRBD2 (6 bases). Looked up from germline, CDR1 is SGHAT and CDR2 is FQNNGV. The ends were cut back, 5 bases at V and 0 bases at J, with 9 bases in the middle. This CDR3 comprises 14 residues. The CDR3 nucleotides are TGTGCCAGCAGCCAGACTAGGAGCACAGATACGCAGTATTTT. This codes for CASSQTRSTDTQYF.